In its sample, the clone carrying this T cell receptor beta chain was seen a few times. Antigen specificity is unknown. Germline V CDR1 and CDR2: SGHRS, YFSETQ. The CDR3 is 18 amino acids. V dropped 1 base and J dropped 1 base, with 20 bases sitting between them. This entry belongs to a study of vaccination effects on CD4 cells after COVID-19. TCRdb's table, derived via immunoSEQ multiplex PCR, lists solely in-frame clones and lacks some. Seen here are fewer than 60,000 clones, roughly three quarters observed once, and the top ten hold about 5%. ViraFEST expansion of antigen-specific CD4+ T cells with viral peptide pools preceded sequencing. Culture lasted over 9 days before CD4+ T cell isolation. The person had PCR-confirmed SARS-CoV-2 infection between March and December 2020.

The TCR was taken from a human donor who had a prior SARS-CoV-2 infection. The chain carries TRBV5-1 and TRBJ1-2; no definite D call. The sequences come from CD4+ T cells from PBMCs cultured with HIV peptides, collected before COVID-19 vaccination. The subset is: HIV-1 Nef peptide pool negative control/reference culture. The CDR3 here is CASSLIKQLWALNYGYTF. CDR3 in DNA: TGCGCCAGCAGCTTGATAAAGCAGCTCTGGGCCCTTAACTATGGCTACACCTTC.